This T cell receptor beta chain was obtained from a study of blood T cell repertoires in COVID-19. Data came from immunoSEQ multiplex PCR; TCRdb stores just in-frame clones and leaves some out. This sample has around 57,000 clones; about 85% occur once, and the top ten carry around 23%. The germline V gene has CDR1 SGHVS and CDR2 FQNEAQ. V shed 2 bases and J shed 7 bases, with 21 bases lying between them. The CDR3 consists of 17 residues. The gene calls are TRBV7-8 and TRBJ1-5; possible D gene TRBD1, 5 bases. This sequence was found in a woman aged 80 or over with COVID-19, enrolled during active disease. Specimen: peripheral blood. The DNA of the CDR3 is TGTGCCAGCAGCTTATGGGTTCCGGGCAGGGCGGGACAGCCCCAGCATTTT. Residues: CASSLWVPGRAGQPQHF.